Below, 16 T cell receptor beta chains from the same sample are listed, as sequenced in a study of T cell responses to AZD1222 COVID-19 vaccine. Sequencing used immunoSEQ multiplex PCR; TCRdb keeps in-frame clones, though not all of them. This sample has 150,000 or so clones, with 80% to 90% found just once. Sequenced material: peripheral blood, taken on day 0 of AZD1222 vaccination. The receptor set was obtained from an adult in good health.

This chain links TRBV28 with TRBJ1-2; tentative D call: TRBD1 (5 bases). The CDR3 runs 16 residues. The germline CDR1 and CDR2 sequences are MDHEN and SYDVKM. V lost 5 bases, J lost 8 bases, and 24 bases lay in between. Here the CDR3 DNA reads TGTGCCAGCAGTCCTCCACTAAACTACCGACAGTACGGCTACACCTTC. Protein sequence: CASSPPLNYRQYGYTF.

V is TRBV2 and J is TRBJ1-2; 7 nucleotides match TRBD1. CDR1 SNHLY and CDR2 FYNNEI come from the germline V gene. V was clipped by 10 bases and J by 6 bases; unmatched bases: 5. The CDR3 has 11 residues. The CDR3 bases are TGTGCCATTCCGACAGGGAATGGCTACACCTTC. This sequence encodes CAIPTGNGYTF.

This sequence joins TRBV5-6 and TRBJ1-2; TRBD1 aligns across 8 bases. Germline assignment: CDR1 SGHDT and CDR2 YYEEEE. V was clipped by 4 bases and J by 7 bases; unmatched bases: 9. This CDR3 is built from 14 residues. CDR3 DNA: TGTGCCAGCAGCCTGGGACAGGTGATGGTTGGCTACACCTTC. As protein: CASSLGQVMVGYTF.

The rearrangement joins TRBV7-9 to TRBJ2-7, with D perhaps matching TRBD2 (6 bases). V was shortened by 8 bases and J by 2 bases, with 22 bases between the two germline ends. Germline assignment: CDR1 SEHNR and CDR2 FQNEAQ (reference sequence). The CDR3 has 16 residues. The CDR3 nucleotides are TGTGCCAGCGGGACTCCCGGGGCCCCGGGTGCCTACGAGCAGTACTTC. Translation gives CASGTPGAPGAYEQYF.

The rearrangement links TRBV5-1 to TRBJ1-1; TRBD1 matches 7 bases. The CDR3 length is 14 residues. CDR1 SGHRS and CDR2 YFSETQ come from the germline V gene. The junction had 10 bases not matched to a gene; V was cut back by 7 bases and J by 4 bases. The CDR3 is CASGTGAASTEAFF. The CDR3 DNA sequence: TGCGCCAGCGGAACAGGGGCCGCCAGCACTGAAGCTTTCTTT.

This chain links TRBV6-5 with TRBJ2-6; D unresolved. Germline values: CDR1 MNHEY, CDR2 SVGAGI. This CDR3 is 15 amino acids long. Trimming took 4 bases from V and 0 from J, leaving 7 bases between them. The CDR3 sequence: CASSSPGSGANVLTF. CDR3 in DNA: TGTGCCAGCAGTTCCCCGGGCTCTGGGGCCAACGTCCTGACTTTC.

In DNA form, the CDR3 reads TGTGCCAGCAGCCAACGTCGGGGGGAGTTCTACAATGAGCAGTTCTTC. This sequence encodes CASSQRRGEFYNEQFF. The chain joins TRBV7-2 to TRBJ2-1; 7 nucleotides agree with TRBD2. V trimming: 5 bases; J trimming: 3 bases; junction bases outside the gene matches: 10. The CDR3 totals 16 residues. Looked up from germline, CDR1 is SGHTA and CDR2 is FQGNSA.

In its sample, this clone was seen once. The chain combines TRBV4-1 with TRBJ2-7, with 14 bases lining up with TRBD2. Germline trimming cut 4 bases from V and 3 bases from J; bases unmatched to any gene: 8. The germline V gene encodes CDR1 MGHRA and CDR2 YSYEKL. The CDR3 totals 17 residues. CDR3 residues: CASSRDPGLAGDYEQYF. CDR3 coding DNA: TGCGCCAGCAGCCGAGACCCGGGACTAGCGGGAGACTACGAGCAGTACTTC.

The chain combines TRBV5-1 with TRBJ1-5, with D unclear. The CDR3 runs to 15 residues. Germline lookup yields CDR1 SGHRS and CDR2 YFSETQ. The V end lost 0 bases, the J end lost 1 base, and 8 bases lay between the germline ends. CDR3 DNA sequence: TGCGCCAGCAGCTTGGATGGGAGAAGCAATCAGCCCCAGCATTTT. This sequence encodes CASSLDGRSNQPQHF.

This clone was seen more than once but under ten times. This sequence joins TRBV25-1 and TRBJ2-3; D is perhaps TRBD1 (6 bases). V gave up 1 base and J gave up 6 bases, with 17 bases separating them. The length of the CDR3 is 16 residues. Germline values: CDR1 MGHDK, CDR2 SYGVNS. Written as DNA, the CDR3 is TGTGCCAGCAGTGAATTAGATAGCCGTGACAGGGATACGCAGTATTTT. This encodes CASSELDSRDRDTQYF.

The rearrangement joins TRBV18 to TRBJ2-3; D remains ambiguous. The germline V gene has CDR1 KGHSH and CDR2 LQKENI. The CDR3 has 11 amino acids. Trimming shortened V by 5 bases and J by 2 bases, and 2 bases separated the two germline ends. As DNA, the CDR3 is TGTGCCAGCTCATCCACAGATACGCAGTATTTT. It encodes CASSSTDTQYF.

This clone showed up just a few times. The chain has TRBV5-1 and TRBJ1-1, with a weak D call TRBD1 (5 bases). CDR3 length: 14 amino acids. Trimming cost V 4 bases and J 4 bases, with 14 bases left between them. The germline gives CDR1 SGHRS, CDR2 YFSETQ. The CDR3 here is CASSVQGSFTEAFF. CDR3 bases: TGCGCCAGCAGCGTTCAGGGATCGTTCACTGAAGCTTTCTTT. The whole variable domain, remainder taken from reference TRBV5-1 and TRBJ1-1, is KAGVTQTPRYLIKTRGQQVTLSCSPISGHRSVSWYQQTPGQGLQFLFEYFSETQRNKGNFPGRFSGRQFSNSRSEMNVSTLELGDSALYLCASSVQGSFTEAFFGQGTRLTVV.

The CDR3 here is CASSQRTSGTYNEQFF. The CDR3 region has the DNA TGTGCCAGCAGCCAAAGGACTAGCGGGACCTACAATGAGCAGTTCTTC. This chain connects TRBV11-2 to TRBJ2-1; 12 nucleotides agree with TRBD2. This CDR3 contains 16 residues. With V trimmed by 5 bases and J by 2 bases, 4 bases remained unmatched. Germline V gene lookup returns CDR1 SGHAT and CDR2 FQNNGV.

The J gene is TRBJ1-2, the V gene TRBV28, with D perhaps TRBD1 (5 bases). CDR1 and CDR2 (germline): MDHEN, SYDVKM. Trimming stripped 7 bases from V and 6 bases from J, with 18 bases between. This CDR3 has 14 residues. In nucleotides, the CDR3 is TGTGCCAGCAACTCCGGCGGGGACCCTAATGGCTACACCTTC. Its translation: CASNSGGDPNGYTF.

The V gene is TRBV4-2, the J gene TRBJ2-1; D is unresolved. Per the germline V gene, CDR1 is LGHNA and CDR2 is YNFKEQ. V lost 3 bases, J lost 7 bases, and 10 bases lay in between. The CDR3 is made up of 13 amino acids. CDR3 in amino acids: CASSQSEANEQFF. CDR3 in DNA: TGTGCCAGCAGCCAGAGCGAAGCGAATGAGCAGTTCTTC.

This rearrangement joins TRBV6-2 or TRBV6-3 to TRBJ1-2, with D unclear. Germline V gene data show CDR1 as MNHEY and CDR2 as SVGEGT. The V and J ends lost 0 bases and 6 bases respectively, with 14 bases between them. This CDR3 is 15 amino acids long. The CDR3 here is CASSYSPFGLNGYTF. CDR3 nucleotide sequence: TGTGCCAGCAGTTACTCCCCGTTCGGGTTGAATGGCTACACCTTC.